A selection of T cell receptor beta chains follows, all from one sample in a study of cytomegalovirus exposure and HLA in healthy donors. Here immunoSEQ multiplex PCR was the method, and the copy in TCRdb shows in-frame clones only, minus some. The sample carries 150,000 to 200,000 clones, roughly four fifths recorded once. Sequenced input: PBMCs. The receptors were gathered from a young woman in good health and CMV-seropositive. The CDR3 runs from the conserved cysteine through the conserved F or W. A D gene is named only where the DNA matches it firmly. Not every row has a clone size; where given, it reads once, few, many or a size class.

TRBJ2-2	TRBV15	17	-	-	CATSRDRGTLRTGELFF	TGTGCCACCAGCAGAGATCGGGGAACGCTTCGGACCGGGGAGCTGTTTTTT
TRBJ2-7	TRBV27	16	-	-	CASSSPSQGLHYEQYF	TGTGCCAGCAGTTCACCCAGTCAGGGTCTTCACTACGAGCAGTACTTC
TRBJ1-2	TRBV4-2	14	few	-	CASSTPTRTDGYTF	TGTGCCAGCAGCACCCCTACCCGGACAGATGGCTACACCTTC
TRBJ2-4	TRBV5-1	19	-	TRBD2	CASSLELGLAGGHRNIQYF	TGCGCCAGCAGCTTGGAATTGGGGCTAGCGGGGGGGCATAGAAACATTCAGTACTTC
TRBJ2-2	TRBV2	12	-	-	CASGRGTGELFF	TGTGCCAGCGGCCGCGGCACCGGGGAGCTGTTTTTT
TRBJ1-1	TRBV5-1	14	few	-	CASSLARRDTEAFF	TGCGCCAGCAGCTTGGCCCGGAGAGACACTGAAGCTTTCTTT
TRBJ1-1	TRBV7-2	12	-	TRBD1	CASSLGTGQAFF	TGTGCCAGCAGCTTGGGGACAGGGCAAGCTTTCTTT
TRBJ2-7	TRBV6-1	15	-	TRBD2	CASSGGTSGFYEQYF	TGTGCCAGCAGTGGAGGGACTAGCGGTTTCTACGAGCAGTACTTC
TRBJ1-2	TRBV7-2	16	-	TRBD1	CASSSGQGLGGYGYTF	TGTGCCAGCAGCTCCGGACAGGGCCTAGGAGGGTATGGCTACACCTTC
TRBJ1-1	TRBV28	15	-	-	CASSPGQLRDTEAFF	TGTGCCAGCAGTCCGGGACAACTTAGGGACACTGAAGCTTTCTTT
TRBJ2-3	TRBV6-5	15	once	TRBD2	CASSLSGTSGWTQYF	TGTGCCAGCAGTTTATCTGGGACTAGCGGGTGGACGCAGTATTTT
TRBJ2-3	TRBV12-5	13	few	-	CASGQGAADTQYF	TGTGCTAGTGGCCAAGGGGCGGCGGATACGCAGTATTTT
TRBJ2-2	TRBV14	16	-	-	CASSQGLSKLTGELFF	TGTGCCAGCAGCCAAGGTCTCTCCAAACTCACCGGGGAGCTGTTTTTT
TRBJ1-6	TRBV19	12	-	-	CASREQNSPLHF	TGTGCCAGTAGGGAACAGAATTCACCCCTCCACTTT
TRBJ2-7	TRBV7-9	14	few	-	CASSLAVSPVEQYF	TGTGCCAGCAGCTTAGCGGTGAGCCCGGTCGAGCAGTACTTC
TRBJ2-5	TRBV5-1	14	-	TRBD1	CASSFGQEQETQYF	TGCGCCAGCAGCTTTGGACAGGAGCAAGAGACCCAGTACTTC
TRBJ2-1	TRBV30	13	once	-	CAWSGLVNNEQFF	TGTGCCTGGAGTGGACTAGTAAACAATGAGCAGTTCTTC
TRBJ2-3	TRBV5-6	15	-	-	CASSSGWASTDTQYF	TGTGCCAGCAGTTCCGGATGGGCTAGCACAGATACGCAGTATTTT
TRBJ2-1	TRBV28	15	-	TRBD1	CASSGWDSLSHEQFF	TGTGCCAGCAGTGGATGGGACAGCCTCAGTCATGAGCAGTTCTTC
TRBJ1-1	TRBV6-1	15	-	-	CASSDWGGENTEAFF	TGTGCCAGCAGTGATTGGGGGGGGGAGAACACTGAAGCTTTCTTT
TRBJ2-5	TRBV4-1	14	-	-	CASSQVGQFETQYF	TGCGCCAGCAGCCAAGTCGGACAGTTCGAGACCCAGTACTTC
TRBJ2-5	TRBV21-1	16	-	-	CASSPSGGGYQETQYF	TGTGCCAGCAGTCCTAGCGGGGGGGGTTACCAAGAGACCCAGTACTTC
TRBJ2-7	TRBV7-2	11	-	-	CASSSGLPRNF	TGTGCCAGCAGCTCTGGACTACCTAGGAACTTC
TRBJ1-6	TRBV2	13	-	TRBD1	CASNWDSNSPLHF	TGTGCCAGCAATTGGGACAGTAATTCACCCCTCCACTTT
TRBJ1-1	TRBV28	15	few	-	CASSLYQEKNTEAFF	TGTGCCAGCAGTTTATATCAGGAAAAGAACACTGAAGCTTTCTTT
TRBJ2-1	TRBV5-4	14	-	-	CASSSKARDNEQFF	TGTGCCAGCAGCTCCAAAGCGAGGGACAATGAGCAGTTCTTC
TRBJ1-1	TRBV7-9	18	-	TRBD1	CASSSPRDRGLGYTEAFF	TGTGCCAGCAGCTCTCCCCGGGACAGGGGGCTCGGGTACACTGAAGCTTTCTTT
TRBJ1-6	TRBV6-6	12	-	-	CASNYRNSPLHF	TGTGCCAGCAACTACAGGAATTCACCCCTCCACTTT
TRBJ2-1	TRBV10-3	15	-	TRBD2	CAISDPGLFDNEQFF	TGTGCCATCAGTGATCCGGGACTATTCGACAATGAGCAGTTCTTC
TRBJ2-3	TRBV7-9	11	few	-	CASSPQDTQYF	TGTGCCAGCAGCCCTCAGGATACGCAGTATTTT